The 19 T cell receptor beta chains in this list originate from one sample, sequenced in a study of blood T cell repertoires in COVID-19. The assay was immunoSEQ multiplex PCR, and TCRdb's table has in-frame clones only and misses some. The sample contains around 130,000 clones, about four fifths of which appear only once. The specimen sequenced was peripheral blood. The source of these receptors is a man older than 75 with acute or convalescent COVID-19.

The chain joins TRBV7-8 to TRBJ2-5; TRBD1 agrees at 7 bases. V lost 1 base and J lost 4; bases outside the gene matches: 6. Germline V lookup: CDR1 SGHVS, CDR2 FQNEAQ. CDR3 length: 15 amino acids. CDR3 nucleotide sequence: TGTGCCAGCAGCTTAGAACAGGGGCGTCGAGAGACCCAGTACTTC. Its protein is CASSLEQGRRETQYF. Looking up the rest from reference TRBV7-8 and TRBJ2-5 gives the full variable domain: GAGVSQSPRYKVAKRGQDVALRCDPISGHVSLFWYQQALGQGPEFLTYFQNEAQLDKSGLPSDRFFAERPEGSVSTLKIQRTQQEDSAVYLCASSLEQGRRETQYFGPGTRLLVL.

This clone occurred a few times. This chain uses TRBV2 with TRBJ1-5; no clear D. V was clipped by 6 bases and J by 4 bases, with 10 bases between them. The V gene's germline CDR1 is SNHLY and CDR2 FYNNEI. The CDR3 contains 13 residues. Here the CDR3 reads CASRMGGNQPQHF. In nucleotides, the CDR3 is TGTGCCAGCAGGATGGGAGGGAATCAGCCCCAGCATTTT.

The chain links TRBV19 to TRBJ2-3; 12 nucleotides agree with TRBD2. V was pared by 7 bases and J by 3 bases, with 5 bases of the junction left unmatched. Germline CDR1 and CDR2: LNHDA and SQIVND (reference sequence). The CDR3 sequence is 15 residues long. In DNA, the CDR3 is TGTGCCAGTACCTCTAGCGGGGGGGCGACAGATACGCAGTATTTT. It encodes CASTSSGGATDTQYF.

J is TRBJ2-1 and V is TRBV28; D is perhaps TRBD2 (6 bases). Between the trimmed V and J ends, which lost 3 bases and 3 bases, there was a span of 15 bases. CDR1 and CDR2 from the germline V gene are MDHEN and SYDVKM. The CDR3 is made up of 16 amino acids. The CDR3 reads CASSFPHGTGYNEQFF. CDR3 DNA sequence: TGTGCCAGCAGTTTCCCGCACGGGACTGGCTACAATGAGCAGTTCTTC.

The rearrangement joins TRBV9 to TRBJ2-5, with TRBD2 matching over 13 bases. V was pared by 4 bases and J by 5 bases, with 5 bases of the junction left unmatched. CDR1 SGDLS and CDR2 YYNGEE come from the germline V gene. CDR3 length equals 15 residues. The chain's CDR3 is CASSIGTSGVETQYF. Written as DNA, the CDR3 is TGTGCCAGCAGCATCGGGACTAGCGGGGTTGAGACCCAGTACTTC.

The rearrangement uses TRBV5-6 and TRBJ2-7, with 10 bases lining up with TRBD1. V dropped 4 bases and J dropped 4; count of bases not matched to a gene: 2. This CDR3 has 13 residues. The germline CDR1 and CDR2 sequences are SGHDT and YYEEEE. The chain's CDR3 is CASSRDRGYEQYF. The CDR3 DNA sequence: TGTGCCAGCAGCCGGGACAGGGGATACGAGCAGTACTTC.

This clone came up once. This chain joins TRBV7-2 and TRBJ1-1, with TRBD1 identical over 7 bases. Germline-derived CDR1 and CDR2 are SGHTA and FQGNSA. V shed 2 bases, J shed 1 base, and the junction held 7 bases outside the gene matches. This CDR3 spans 16 amino acids. This chain's CDR3 is CASSLQGVSANTEAFF. The CDR3 bases are TGTGCCAGCAGCTTACAGGGGGTCTCGGCGAACACTGAAGCTTTCTTT.

The genes are TRBV5-1 and TRBJ1-2; 10 positions match TRBD1. The CDR3 totals 16 residues. V lost 0 bases and J lost 8; bases outside the gene matches: 10. Germline CDR1 is SGHRS and CDR2 is YFSETQ. The DNA of the CDR3 is TGCGCCAGCAGCTTGGATGGGACAGGGGAATTTGGGGGCTACACCTTC. Protein sequence: CASSLDGTGEFGGYTF. Looking up the rest from reference TRBV5-1 and TRBJ1-2 gives the full variable domain: KAGVTQTPRYLIKTRGQQVTLSCSPISGHRSVSWYQQTPGQGLQFLFEYFSETQRNKGNFPGRFSGRQFSNSRSEMNVSTLELGDSALYLCASSLDGTGEFGGYTFGSGTRLTVV.

The V and J genes are TRBV7-2 and TRBJ2-7; 10 bases match TRBD2. V lost 0 bases to trimming and J lost 0 bases; unmatched junction nucleotides: 2. The CDR3 spans 16 residues. CDR1 SGHTA and CDR2 FQGNSA come from the germline V gene. The CDR3 here is CASSLAPSGGSYEQYF. The CDR3 DNA follows: TGTGCCAGCAGCTTAGCGCCTAGCGGGGGCTCCTACGAGCAGTACTTC.

CDR3 sequence (DNA): TGCGCCAGCAGCTACGGCACTAGCGGGGGGAAGAACGAGCAGTACTTC. Translated: CASSYGTSGGKNEQYF. V usage is TRBV5-1 and J usage is TRBJ2-7; 12 positions match TRBD2. The germline V gene encodes CDR1 SGHRS and CDR2 YFSETQ. The V and J ends lost 3 bases and 5 bases, in that order; junction bases with no gene match: 9. The CDR3 contains 16 residues.

The rearrangement uses TRBV11-3 and TRBJ2-1, with TRBD1 matching over 7 bases. V was pared by 5 bases and J by 5 bases, with 6 bases of the junction left unmatched. The CDR3 is 14 residues long. Germline loops: CDR1 SGHNT, CDR2 YENEEA. In DNA form, the CDR3 reads TGTGCCAGCAGCCCTACAGGGGTCCACAATGAGCAGTTCTTC. The encoded protein is CASSPTGVHNEQFF.

The chain recombines TRBV7-2 with TRBJ1-1, with 7 bases that match TRBD1. This CDR3 contains 15 residues. V lost 3 bases to trimming and J lost 5 bases; unmatched junction nucleotides: 9. Germline assignment: CDR1 SGHTA and CDR2 FQGNSA. The CDR3 loop is CASSFSPTGNTEAFF. The DNA for the CDR3 is TGTGCCAGCAGCTTCTCGCCGACAGGGAATACTGAAGCTTTCTTT.

This chain uses TRBV19 with TRBJ1-5; TRBD1 agrees at 10 bases. The germline gives CDR1 LNHDA, CDR2 SQIVND (reference sequence). This CDR3 is 15 amino acids long. Trimming removed 0 bases from V and 6 bases from J; junction bases left unmatched: 2. CDR3 region: CASSIDGTGAQPQHF. In DNA form, the CDR3 reads TGTGCCAGTAGTATAGACGGGACAGGGGCTCAGCCCCAGCATTTT.

The chain combines TRBV6-5 with TRBJ1-5; D is undetermined. Germline CDR1 and CDR2: MNHEY and SVGAGI. Trimming stripped 6 bases from V and 3 bases from J, with 12 bases between. The CDR3 spans 14 residues. CDR3 sequence reads: CASRMGGNNQPQHF. CDR3 coding DNA: TGTGCCAGCAGGATGGGCGGGAACAATCAGCCCCAGCATTTT.

This chain links TRBV4-2 with TRBJ2-3, with D possibly matching TRBD2 (5 bases). CDR1 and CDR2 (germline): LGHNA, YNFKEQ. V was trimmed by 1 base and J by 1 base, leaving 9 bases between them. The CDR3 contains 15 residues. DNA of the CDR3: TGTGCCAGCAGCCAAGTACGGGATCGCACAGATACGCAGTATTTT. It codes for CASSQVRDRTDTQYF.

V is TRBV7-9 and J is TRBJ1-1, with D hard to call. This CDR3 is 14 amino acids long. V was clipped by 3 bases and J by 3 bases, with 11 bases between them. Germline V gives CDR1 SEHNR, CDR2 FQNEAQ (reference sequence). The CDR3 DNA is TGTGCCAGCAGCTTGATGGGCGGGGACACTGAAGCTTTCTTT. Protein sequence: CASSLMGGDTEAFF.

As to this clone: Other DNA sequences from this sample encode an identical CDR3 as well. The V and J genes are TRBV24-1 and TRBJ1-5; 7 bases align to TRBD1. Trimming took 4 bases from V and 5 from J; bases not matched to a gene: 4. CDR1 and CDR2 (germline): KGHDR, SFDVKD. The CDR3 is 14 residues long. The CDR3 sequence: CATSETGRDQPQHF. DNA for the CDR3: TGTGCCACCAGTGAGACAGGGCGAGATCAGCCCCAGCATTTT.

V gene TRBV2 combines with J gene TRBJ2-2, with TRBD1 as a possible D gene (6 bases). The germline V gene has CDR1 SNHLY and CDR2 FYNNEI. V lost 6 bases and J 3 bases, leaving 8 bases between the germline ends. This CDR3 has 13 residues. The CDR3 DNA reads as TGTGCCAGCAGCGGACAGTACACCGGGGAGCTGTTTTTT. It is translated as CASSGQYTGELFF.

Only a few counts were recorded for this clone. The chain employs TRBV2 and TRBJ2-2, with 8 bases that match TRBD1. The CDR3 spans 17 residues. V gave up 0 bases and J gave up 5 bases; unmatched junction bases: 8. Germline loops: CDR1 SNHLY, CDR2 FYNNEI. The CDR3 loop is CASSEAQGALETGELFF. CDR3 bases: TGTGCCAGCAGTGAAGCCCAGGGGGCCTTGGAAACCGGGGAGCTGTTTTTT.